This T cell receptor (beta chain) came from a study of molecular identifiers for immune sequencing clone quantification. Study-wide context: Five aliquots were made in replicates from the RNA of roughly 20,000 or 100,000 naive CD8 cells, and four were sequenced.

TCRdb processed the PCR reads anew with MiXCR; each CDR3 protein has one entry. The profile shows roughly 100,000 distinct CDR3 sequences, 30% to 35% of them singletons. CDR1 LNHDA and CDR2 SQIVND come from the germline V gene (reference sequence). V was cut by 3 bases and J by 0 bases, with 12 bases left in between. CDR3 length: 15 amino acids. The TCR sequence derives from a human donor in good health. Some libraries in this study had Jurkat cell RNA spiked in. Sequencing used naive CD8+ T cells from blood, with Jurkat cell RNA spiked in. The subset: FACS-sorted CD8+CD4-CCR7+CD45RA+ naive T cells. The chain uses TRBV19 and TRBJ2-7; D gene uncertain. The CDR3 sequence: CASSMDRLSSYEQYF. The CDR3 DNA reads as TGTGCCAGTAGTATGGACCGCCTGAGCTCCTACGAGCAGTACTTC.